The present TCR beta chain was sequenced within a study of early T cells in non-severe SARS-CoV-2 infection. This clonotype came up many times. Its antigen remains unidentified. Separate cDNA molecules each had unique molecular identifiers attached to them. Using its own MiXCR run on the 5' RACE reads, TCRdb lists one record per CDR3 protein. The table records 65,000 to 95,000 distinct CDR3 sequences, about 5% of them present only once. Study-wide results and caveats: Matches to VDJdb favored anti-spike CD8 responses and missed private and CD4 specificities.

The CDR3 extends over 14 amino acids. Germline values: CDR1 MDHEN, CDR2 SYDVKM. Trimming at V came to 0 bases and at J to 4 bases, leaving 0 bases not matched to a gene. The chain links TRBV28 to TRBJ1-1; 9 positions agree with TRBD1. The material was whole blood, obtained at baseline. The sequence came from an adult who was a healthcare worker with PCR-confirmed SARS-CoV-2 infection or an uninfected control (not recorded which). This chain's CDR3 is CASSLWDRGTEAFF. The CDR3 DNA sequence: TGTGCCAGCAGTTTATGGGACAGGGGCACTGAAGCTTTCTTT.